These 19 T cell receptor beta chains share one sample of origin, sequenced in a study of blood T cell repertoires in COVID-19. The method was immunoSEQ multiplex PCR; TCRdb's version includes in-frame clones alone and lacks a portion of them. The sample carries about 240,000 clones, about 93% recorded once. Sequencing was performed on peripheral blood. The receptors stem from a man aged 25 to 40 with COVID-19, enrolled during active disease.

The genes are TRBV4-2 and TRBJ2-1; TRBD2 aligns across 10 bases. The CDR3 has 15 amino acids. From germline, CDR1 is LGHNA and CDR2 YNFKEQ. J gave up 8 bases and V 1 base, and 5 bases lay outside the gene matches. CDR3 region: CASSQGTSGVYEQFF. The CDR3 coding sequence is TGTGCCAGCAGCCAAGGTACTAGCGGGGTATATGAGCAGTTCTTC.

The chain employs TRBV28 and TRBJ2-5; tentatively, D is TRBD2 (6 bases). The CDR3 covers 15 residues. CDR1 and CDR2 (germline): MDHEN, SYDVKM. V lost 1 base, J lost 10 bases, and 19 bases lay in between. CDR3 sequence: CASSLSSGVVGSQYF. The CDR3 DNA is TGTGCCAGCAGTTTATCATCGGGGGTGGTGGGAAGCCAGTACTTC.

The rearrangement links TRBV5-1 to TRBJ2-5, with D possibly TRBD1 on 7 matching bases. The germline CDR1 and CDR2 sequences are SGHRS and YFSETQ. Trimming removed 3 bases from V and 1 base from J, with 10 bases in between. CDR3 length: 14 residues. CDR3 in DNA: TGCGCCAGCAGCTCGCGGGACAGCCAAGAGACCCAGTACTTC. Residues: CASSSRDSQETQYF. The whole variable domain, remainder taken from reference TRBV5-1 and TRBJ2-5, is KAGVTQTPRYLIKTRGQQVTLSCSPISGHRSVSWYQQTPGQGLQFLFEYFSETQRNKGNFPGRFSGRQFSNSRSEMNVSTLELGDSALYLCASSSRDSQETQYFGPGTRLLVL.

V is TRBV2 and J is TRBJ1-1; TRBD1 agrees at 7 bases. Trimming cost V 6 bases and J 4 bases; bases outside gene matches: 8. This CDR3 region has 14 residues. CDR1 and CDR2 (germline): SNHLY, FYNNEI. Here the CDR3 reads CASRAGTAPTEAFF. The DNA of the CDR3 is TGTGCCAGCAGAGCCGGGACAGCTCCCACTGAAGCTTTCTTT.

CDR3 residues: CAISVRGRGLGNTEAFF. The CDR3 DNA is TGTGCCATCAGTGTTAGGGGCAGGGGGTTGGGAAACACTGAAGCTTTCTTT. The chain employs TRBV10-3 and TRBJ1-1; 7 bases line up with TRBD1. V shed 4 bases and J 2 bases; nucleotides not matched to a gene: 13. This CDR3 has 17 residues. Germline CDR1 is ENHRY and CDR2 is SYGVKD.

A remark on this clone: The identical CDR3 is also encoded by other nucleotide sequences in the sample. The chain links TRBV6-5 to TRBJ1-1; 9 bases are a match to TRBD1. Germline assignment: CDR1 MNHEY and CDR2 SVGAGI. V gave up 0 bases and J gave up 5 bases; unmatched junction bases: 4. This CDR3 has 15 amino acids. The CDR3 loop is CASSYSGQGGTEAFF. CDR3 nucleotide sequence: TGTGCCAGCAGTTACTCGGGACAGGGCGGAACTGAAGCTTTCTTT.

The rearrangement joins TRBV7-9 to TRBJ1-1, with D unclear. The CDR3 consists of 14 residues. Deletions cut 1 base from V and 2 bases from J, with 8 bases between. Germline assignment: CDR1 SEHNR and CDR2 FQNEAQ (reference sequence). The CDR3 DNA is TGTGCCAGCAGCTTAGGTGGCGGAAACACTGAAGCTTTCTTT. It specifies CASSLGGGNTEAFF.

The V call is TRBV5-1, the J call TRBJ1-1; D remains ambiguous. With 5 bases removed from V and 11 bases from J, the gap between germline ends came to 22 bases. The CDR3 is 14 amino acids. CDR1 SGHRS and CDR2 YFSETQ come from the germline V gene. CDR3 residues: CASSYPREGGMAFF. CDR3 bases: TGCGCCAGCAGTTACCCCCGGGAGGGTGGAATGGCTTTCTTT.

This rearrangement joins TRBV18 to TRBJ2-1, with 15 bases that match TRBD2. Germline CDR1 reads KGHSH; CDR2 reads LQKENI. The CDR3 loop spans 19 amino acids. V lost 0 bases and J lost 1; bases outside the gene matches: 4. The CDR3 bases are TGTGCCAGCTCACCACCGGTCGGACTAGCGGGGGGGTCCTACAATGAGCAGTTCTTC. As protein: CASSPPVGLAGGSYNEQFF.

V and J are TRBV10-3 and TRBJ2-1; TRBD2 might be the D (5 bases). The CDR3 covers 16 residues. Between the trimmed V and J ends, which lost 7 bases and 3 bases, there was a span of 19 bases. Germline lookup yields CDR1 ENHRY and CDR2 SYGVKD. DNA for the CDR3: TGTGCCATCACCAATTCGGGGTTTCTGAGCTACAATGAGCAGTTCTTC. This gives the protein CAITNSGFLSYNEQFF.

V and J are TRBV27 and TRBJ2-1, with D possibly TRBD1 on 6 matching bases. The CDR3 extends over 20 amino acids. From germline, CDR1 is MNHEY and CDR2 SMNVEV (reference sequence). V shed 6 bases and J shed 0 bases, with 27 bases lying between them. DNA of the CDR3: TGTGCCAGCAGCCCAACTTTCGCCGCACAGGGCCTGAGCTCCTACAATGAGCAGTTCTTC. Its translation: CASSPTFAAQGLSSYNEQFF.

V usage is TRBV24-1 and J usage is TRBJ2-3; maybe TRBD1 (6 bases). Germline-derived CDR1 and CDR2 are KGHDR and SFDVKD. Between the trimmed V and J ends, which lost 7 bases and 4 bases, there was a span of 8 bases. The CDR3 has 12 amino acids. For the CDR3, the DNA is TGTGCCACCAGCCAGGGGCCAGATACGCAGTATTTT. This codes for CATSQGPDTQYF.

The chain uses TRBV3-1 (or the pseudogene TRBV3-2) and TRBJ2-1; TRBD2 is a possible D gene (6 bases). Trimming took off 4 bases at V and 10 bases at J, with 23 bases between the two ends. Germline CDR1 is LGHDT and CDR2 is YNNKEL (reference sequence). The CDR3 runs to 16 residues. CDR3 in amino acids: CASSRAWDSRGLEQFF. The CDR3 coding sequence is TGTGCCAGCAGCCGAGCCTGGGACTCTCGCGGTCTAGAGCAGTTCTTC.

The chain recombines TRBV4-1 with TRBJ2-5; D ambiguous. The germline V gene has CDR1 MGHRA and CDR2 YSYEKL. V lost 1 base and J 4 bases, leaving 7 bases between the germline ends. This CDR3 is 13 amino acids long. The CDR3 region is CASSQVTGETQYF. CDR3 nucleotide sequence: TGCGCCAGCAGCCAAGTTACTGGAGAGACCCAGTACTTC.

This clone appeared once. The V gene is TRBV6-4, the J gene TRBJ1-2; no clear D gene. V was clipped by 3 bases and J by 4 bases, with 21 bases between them. Per germline, CDR1 MRHNA and CDR2 SNTAGT. CDR3 size: 17 residues. DNA of the CDR3: TGTGCCAGCAGTGAAAAGGATACCTCTATCCGGGTCTATGGCTACACCTTC. This gives the protein CASSEKDTSIRVYGYTF.

The chain is built from TRBV18 and TRBJ1-2; tentatively, D is TRBD1 (5 bases). Germline CDR1 KGHSH, CDR2 LQKENI. The V end was cut by 3 bases, the J end by 6 bases, with 14 bases between. The length of the CDR3 is 14 residues. The CDR3 sequence is CASSPLTESDGYTF. CDR3 DNA: TGTGCCAGCTCACCTTTGACAGAATCGGATGGCTACACCTTC.

The chain employs TRBV12-3 or TRBV12-4 and TRBJ1-2, with D uncertain. The CDR3 totals 13 residues. The V end was cut by 1 base, the J end by 3 bases, with 6 bases between. The CDR3 here is CASSLGSDYGYTF. CDR3 coding DNA: TGTGCCAGCAGTTTAGGGAGTGACTATGGCTACACCTTC.

The CDR3 protein is CASSLGGGNTIYF. The DNA of the CDR3 is TGTGCCAGCAGCCTTGGGGGGGGCAACACCATATATTTT. The chain uses TRBV3-1 (or the pseudogene TRBV3-2) and TRBJ1-3, with D maybe TRBD1 (6 bases). Trimming took off 4 bases at V and 7 bases at J, with 11 bases between the two ends. The germline gives CDR1 LGHDT, CDR2 YNNKEL (reference sequence). The CDR3 sequence is 13 residues long.

The chain combines TRBV3-1 (or the pseudogene TRBV3-2) with TRBJ1-1, with D hard to call. Per the germline V gene, CDR1 is LGHDT and CDR2 is YNNKEL (reference sequence). The CDR3 consists of 14 residues. Trimming removed 1 base at V and 5 bases at J, with 11 bases between. CDR3 sequence reads: CASSQGFVRTEAFF. As DNA, the CDR3 is TGTGCCAGCAGCCAAGGCTTTGTCAGGACTGAAGCTTTCTTT.